This paragraph covers one T cell receptor beta chain sequence. CDR3 length: 16 residues. The ends lost 5 bases at V and 0 bases at J; junction bases unmatched: 5. Germline V gene data show CDR1 as SGHTA and CDR2 as FQGNSA. This sample stems from a study of T-cell reconstitution after alpha-beta-depleted transplantation in children. Unique molecular identifiers were incorporated during preparation of the TCRbeta library. TCRdb reanalysed the PCR reads using MiXCR and keeps one entry per CDR3 protein. The sample lists some 640,000 distinct CDR3 sequences, around a sixth occurring once. The receptor comes from a human donor who donated a stem cell graft to a child with acute myeloid leukemia. The chain is built from TRBV7-2 and TRBJ2-3; 10 bases are shared with TRBD2. The starting material was PBMCs from the stem cell graft donor, obtained from the stem cell graft. CDR3 region: CASSRGLAESTDTQYF. The CDR3 bases are TGTGCCAGCAGCCGCGGACTAGCGGAAAGCACAGATACGCAGTATTTT. Complete variable domain (other parts from reference TRBV7-2 and TRBJ2-3): GAGVSQSPSNKVTEKGKDVELRCDPISGHTALYWYRQSLGQGLEFLIYFQGNSAPDKSGLPSDRFSAERTGGSVSTLTIQRTQQEDSAVYLCASSRGLAESTDTQYFGPGTRLTVL.